This is a list of T cell receptor beta chains from one sample in a study of coeliac disease. TCRdb keeps only in-frame clones here, not all; method: immunoSEQ multiplex PCR. The repertoire holds approximately 9,100 clones, 50% to 70% seen once, with approximately 9.8% in the top ten. The specimen sequenced was intraepithelial lymphocytes from the gut. The receptors stem from a woman aged 55 to 70 with celiac disease. Each CDR3 is given with its conserved first and last residue. The order of the fields is J gene, CDR3 length, D gene, clone size, V gene, CDR3 protein, CDR3 DNA. The D gene is left open where the match is weak. Clone size, where shown, is once, few, many, or a class for clones that have expanded.

>TRBJ1-2|12|NA|NA|TRBV10-3
CAISESLYGYTF
TGTGCCATCAGTGAGTCCCTCTATGGCTACACCTTC
>TRBJ2-1|14|TRBD2|NA|TRBV5-1
CASKTRGAYNEQFF
TGCGCCAGCAAGACGCGGGGGGCCTACAATGAGCAGTTCTTC
>TRBJ2-2|14|TRBD2|NA|TRBV29-1
CSVEGLAGTGELFF
TGCAGCGTTGAAGGGCTAGCGGGAACCGGGGAGCTGTTTTTT
>TRBJ2-1|15|TRBD2|NA|TRBV4-2
CASSPLTSGDNEQFF
TGTGCCAGCAGCCCCCTGACTAGCGGAGACAATGAGCAGTTCTTC
>TRBJ2-2|12|NA|NA|TRBV11-3
CASSLSVGELFF
TGTGCCAGCAGCCTGAGTGTCGGGGAGCTGTTTTTT
>TRBJ1-4|14|NA|NA|TRBV2
CASSEAQGPGKLFF
TGTGCCAGCAGTGAAGCGCAGGGTCCGGGAAAACTGTTTTTT
>TRBJ1-4|15|TRBD1|few|TRBV7-9
CASSLDGQGGEKLFF
TGTGCCAGCAGCTTGGATGGACAGGGTGGAGAAAAACTGTTTTTT
>TRBJ2-2|14|NA|few|TRBV7-8
CASSRGAGTGELFF
TGTGCCAGCAGTCGGGGGGCTGGCACCGGGGAGCTGTTTTTT
>TRBJ2-7|13|NA|medium-sized|TRBV27
CASSSGGSYEQYF
TGTGCCAGCAGTTCCGGCGGCAGCTACGAGCAGTACTTC
>TRBJ1-5|15|NA|NA|TRBV4-1
CASSRDINSNQPQHF
TGCGCCAGCAGCCGGGACATTAATAGCAATCAGCCCCAGCATTTT
>TRBJ2-7|14|TRBD2|NA|TRBV13
CASSATGGIDEQYF
TGTGCCAGCAGCGCAACCGGGGGGATCGACGAGCAGTACTTC
>TRBJ2-1|17|TRBD1|NA|TRBV7-2
CASSHPPGQGVYNEQFF
TGTGCCAGCAGCCACCCCCCGGGACAGGGGGTGTACAATGAGCAGTTCTTC